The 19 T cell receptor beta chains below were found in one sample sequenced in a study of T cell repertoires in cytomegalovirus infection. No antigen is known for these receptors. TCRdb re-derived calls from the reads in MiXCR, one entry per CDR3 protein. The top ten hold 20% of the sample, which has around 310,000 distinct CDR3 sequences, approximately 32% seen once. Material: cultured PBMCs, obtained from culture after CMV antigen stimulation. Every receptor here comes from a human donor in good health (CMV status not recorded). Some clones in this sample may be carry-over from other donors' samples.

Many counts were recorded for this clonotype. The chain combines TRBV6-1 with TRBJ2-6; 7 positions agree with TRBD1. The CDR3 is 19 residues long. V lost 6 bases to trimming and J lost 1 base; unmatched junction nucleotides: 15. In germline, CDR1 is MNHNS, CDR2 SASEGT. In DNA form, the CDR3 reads TGTGCCAGCAGCCCCCGACGGGACAGCATCTTATCTGGGGCCAACGTCCTGACTTTC. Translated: CASSPRRDSILSGANVLTF.

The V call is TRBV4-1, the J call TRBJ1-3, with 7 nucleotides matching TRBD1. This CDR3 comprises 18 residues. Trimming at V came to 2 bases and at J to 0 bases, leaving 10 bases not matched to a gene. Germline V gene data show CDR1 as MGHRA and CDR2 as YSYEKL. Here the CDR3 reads CASSQRDSLTSSGNTIYF. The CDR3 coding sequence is TGCGCCAGCAGCCAAAGGGACAGCCTTACGAGCTCTGGAAACACCATATATTTT.

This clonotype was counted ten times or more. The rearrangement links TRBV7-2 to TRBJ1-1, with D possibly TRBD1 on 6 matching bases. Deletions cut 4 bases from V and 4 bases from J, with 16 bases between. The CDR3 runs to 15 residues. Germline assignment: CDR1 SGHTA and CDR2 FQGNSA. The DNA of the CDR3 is TGTGCCAGCAGCTCTCGGGACACCAGGTCCACTGAAGCTTTCTTT. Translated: CASSSRDTRSTEAFF.

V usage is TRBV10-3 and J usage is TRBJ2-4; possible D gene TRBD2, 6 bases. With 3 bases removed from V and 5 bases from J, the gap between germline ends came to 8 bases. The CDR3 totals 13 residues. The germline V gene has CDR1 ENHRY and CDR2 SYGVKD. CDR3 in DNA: TGTGCCATCAGTGACGGAGGGGAAAACATTCAGTACTTC. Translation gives CAISDGGENIQYF.

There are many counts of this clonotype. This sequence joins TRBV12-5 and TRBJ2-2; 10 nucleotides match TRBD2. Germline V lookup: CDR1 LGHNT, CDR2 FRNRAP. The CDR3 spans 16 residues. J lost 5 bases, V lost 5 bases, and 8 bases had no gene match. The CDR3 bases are TGTGCTAGTGGTGGAACTAGCGGGGTTCGGACCGGGGAGCTGTTTTTT. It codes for CASGGTSGVRTGELFF.

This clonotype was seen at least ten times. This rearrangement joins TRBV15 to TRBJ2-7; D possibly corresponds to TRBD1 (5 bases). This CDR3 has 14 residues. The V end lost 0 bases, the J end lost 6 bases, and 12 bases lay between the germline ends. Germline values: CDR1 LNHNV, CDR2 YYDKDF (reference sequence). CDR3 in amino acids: CATSRDQVTGEQYF. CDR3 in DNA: TGTGCCACCAGCAGAGATCAAGTTACAGGCGAGCAGTACTTC.

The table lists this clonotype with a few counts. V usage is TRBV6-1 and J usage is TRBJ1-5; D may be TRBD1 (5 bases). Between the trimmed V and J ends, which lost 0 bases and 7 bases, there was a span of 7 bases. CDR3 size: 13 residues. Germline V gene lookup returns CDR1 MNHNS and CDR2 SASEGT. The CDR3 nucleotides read TGTGCCAGCAGTGAAGCGGGACCCCAGCCCCAGCATTTT. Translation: CASSEAGPQPQHF.

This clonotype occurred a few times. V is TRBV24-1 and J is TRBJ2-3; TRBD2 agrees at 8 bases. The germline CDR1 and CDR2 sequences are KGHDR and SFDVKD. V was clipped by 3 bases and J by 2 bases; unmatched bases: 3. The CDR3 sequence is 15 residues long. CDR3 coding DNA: TGTGCCACCAGTGATATGACTAGCGCCACAGATACGCAGTATTTT. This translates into CATSDMTSATDTQYF.

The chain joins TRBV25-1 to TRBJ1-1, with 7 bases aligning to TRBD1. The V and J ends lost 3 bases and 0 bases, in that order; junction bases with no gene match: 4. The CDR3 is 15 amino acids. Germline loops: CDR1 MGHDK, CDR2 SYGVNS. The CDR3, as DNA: TGTGCCAGCAGTGACCCGACAGGGTTGAACACTGAAGCTTTCTTT. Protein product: CASSDPTGLNTEAFF.

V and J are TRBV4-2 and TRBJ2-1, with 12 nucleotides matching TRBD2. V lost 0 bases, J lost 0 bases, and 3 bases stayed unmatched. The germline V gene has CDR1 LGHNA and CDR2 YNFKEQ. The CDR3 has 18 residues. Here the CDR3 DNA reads TGTGCCAGCAGCCAAGAGACTAGCGGGAGACCCTCCTACAATGAGCAGTTCTTC. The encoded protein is CASSQETSGRPSYNEQFF.

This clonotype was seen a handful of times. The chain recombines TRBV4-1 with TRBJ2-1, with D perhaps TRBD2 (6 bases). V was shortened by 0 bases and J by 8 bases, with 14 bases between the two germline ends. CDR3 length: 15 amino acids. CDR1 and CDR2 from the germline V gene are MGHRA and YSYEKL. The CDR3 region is CASSQEGTGGDEQFF. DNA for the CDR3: TGCGCCAGCAGCCAAGAGGGTACGGGCGGGGATGAGCAGTTCTTC.

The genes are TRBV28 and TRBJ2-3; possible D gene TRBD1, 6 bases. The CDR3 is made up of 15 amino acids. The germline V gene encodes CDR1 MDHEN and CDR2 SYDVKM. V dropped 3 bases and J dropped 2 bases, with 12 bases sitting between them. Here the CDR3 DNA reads TGTGCCAGCAGTTTGCCCCAGGGGCCCACAGATACGCAGTATTTT. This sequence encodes CASSLPQGPTDTQYF.

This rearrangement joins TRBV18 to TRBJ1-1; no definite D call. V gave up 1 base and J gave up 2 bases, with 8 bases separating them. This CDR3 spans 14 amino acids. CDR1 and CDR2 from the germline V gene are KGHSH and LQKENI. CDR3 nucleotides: TGTGCCAGCTCACCACAAGGATACAACACTGAAGCTTTCTTT. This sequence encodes CASSPQGYNTEAFF.

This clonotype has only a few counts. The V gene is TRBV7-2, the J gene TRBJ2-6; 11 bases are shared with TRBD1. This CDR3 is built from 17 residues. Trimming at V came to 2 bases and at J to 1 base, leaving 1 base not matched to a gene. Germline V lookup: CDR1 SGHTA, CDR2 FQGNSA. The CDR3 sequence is CASSLRDRGSGANVLTF. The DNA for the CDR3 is TGTGCCAGCAGCTTAAGGGACAGGGGGTCTGGGGCCAACGTCCTGACTTTC.

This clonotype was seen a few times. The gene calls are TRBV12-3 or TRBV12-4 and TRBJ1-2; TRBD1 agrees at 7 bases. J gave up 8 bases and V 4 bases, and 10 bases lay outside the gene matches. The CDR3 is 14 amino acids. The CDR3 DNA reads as TGTGCCAGCAGTTACAGACAGGGATGGGAAGGCTACACCTTC. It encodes CASSYRQGWEGYTF.

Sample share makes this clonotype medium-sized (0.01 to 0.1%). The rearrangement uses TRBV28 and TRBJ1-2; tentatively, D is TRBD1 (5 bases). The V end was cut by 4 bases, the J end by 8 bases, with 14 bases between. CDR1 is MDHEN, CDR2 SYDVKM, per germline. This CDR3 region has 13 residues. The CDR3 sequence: CASSSSPRGGYTF. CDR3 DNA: TGTGCCAGCAGTTCTTCCCCTAGGGGCGGCTACACCTTC.

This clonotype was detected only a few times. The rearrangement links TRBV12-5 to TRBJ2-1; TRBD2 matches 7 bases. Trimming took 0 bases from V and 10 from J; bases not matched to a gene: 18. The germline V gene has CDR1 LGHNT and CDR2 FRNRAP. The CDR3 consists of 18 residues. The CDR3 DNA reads TGTGCTAGTGGTTTGGTACTTGTCTCGCCGGGGGGTTTGGTCGAGCAGTTCTTC. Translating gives CASGLVLVSPGGLVEQFF.

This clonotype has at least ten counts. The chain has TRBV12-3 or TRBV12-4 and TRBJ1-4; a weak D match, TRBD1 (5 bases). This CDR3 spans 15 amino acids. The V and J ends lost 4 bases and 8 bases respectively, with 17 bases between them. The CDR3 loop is CASSWGTFPAEKLFF. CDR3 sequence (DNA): TGTGCCAGCAGTTGGGGGACCTTCCCGGCGGAAAAACTGTTTTTT.

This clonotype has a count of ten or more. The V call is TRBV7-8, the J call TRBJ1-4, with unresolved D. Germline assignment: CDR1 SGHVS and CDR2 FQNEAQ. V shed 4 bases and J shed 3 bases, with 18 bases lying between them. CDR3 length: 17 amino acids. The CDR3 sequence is CASSSPRHYAPNEKLFF. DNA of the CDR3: TGTGCCAGCAGCTCTCCCAGGCATTATGCACCTAATGAAAAACTGTTTTTT.